This TCR beta chain was retrieved from a study of shared T cell receptors in the human thymus. Sequenced by immunoSEQ multiplex PCR; TCRdb stores in-frame clones only, minus some. The profile shows hundreds of thousands of clones, 88% of them singletons. Per the germline V gene, CDR1 is LGHNT and CDR2 is FRNRAP. This CDR3 region has 15 residues. Between the trimmed V and J ends, which lost 6 bases and 2 bases, there was a span of 14 bases. A further study also used this sample, focusing on human thymus T cells. That publication notes: Thymic material originated from resections removed in the course of corrective heart surgery.

Sequencing was carried out using thymocytes. V and J are TRBV12-5 and TRBJ2-1; the D gene is possibly TRBD2 (5 bases). The TCR was taken from a boy younger than two with a congenital heart defect. Here the CDR3 reads CASGGGSNPYNEQFF. CDR3 DNA: TGTGCTAGTGGCGGAGGAAGTAACCCCTACAATGAGCAGTTCTTC.